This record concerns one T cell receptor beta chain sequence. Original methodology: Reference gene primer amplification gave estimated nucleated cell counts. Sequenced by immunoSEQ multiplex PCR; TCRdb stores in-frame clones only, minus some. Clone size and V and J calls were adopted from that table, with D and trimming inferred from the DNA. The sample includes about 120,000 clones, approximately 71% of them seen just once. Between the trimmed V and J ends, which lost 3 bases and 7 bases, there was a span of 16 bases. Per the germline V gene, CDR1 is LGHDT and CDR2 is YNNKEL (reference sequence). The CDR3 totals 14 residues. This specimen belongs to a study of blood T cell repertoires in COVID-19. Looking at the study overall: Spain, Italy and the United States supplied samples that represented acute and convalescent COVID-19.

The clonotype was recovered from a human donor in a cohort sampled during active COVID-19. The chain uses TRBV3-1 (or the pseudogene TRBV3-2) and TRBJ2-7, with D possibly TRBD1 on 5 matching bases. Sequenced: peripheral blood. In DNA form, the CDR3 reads TGTGCCAGCAGCCAGGCAGGGTCCTGGTTGGAGCAGTACTTC. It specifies CASSQAGSWLEQYF.